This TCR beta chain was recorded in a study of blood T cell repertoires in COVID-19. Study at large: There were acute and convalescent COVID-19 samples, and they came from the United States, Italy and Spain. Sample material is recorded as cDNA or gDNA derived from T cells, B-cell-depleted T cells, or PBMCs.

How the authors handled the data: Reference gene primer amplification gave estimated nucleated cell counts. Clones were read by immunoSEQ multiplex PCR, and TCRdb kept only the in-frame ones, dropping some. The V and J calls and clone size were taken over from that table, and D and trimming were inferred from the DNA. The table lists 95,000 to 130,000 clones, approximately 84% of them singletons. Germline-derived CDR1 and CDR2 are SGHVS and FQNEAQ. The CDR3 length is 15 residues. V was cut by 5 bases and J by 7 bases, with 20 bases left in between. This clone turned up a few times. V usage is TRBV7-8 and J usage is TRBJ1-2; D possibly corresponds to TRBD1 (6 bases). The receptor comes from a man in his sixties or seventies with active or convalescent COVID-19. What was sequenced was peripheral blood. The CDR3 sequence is CASSKDPRDIIGYTF. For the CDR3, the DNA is TGTGCCAGCAGCAAAGACCCTCGGGACATAATTGGCTACACCTTC.